This TCR beta chain was profiled in a study of beta chain features in type 1 diabetes. Markers CD45RO/CCR7/CD25/CD127/CD95/CD27 served to sort CD4+ naive, central memory, regulatory and stem cell-like memory cells. Since all of the isolated RNA was reverse transcribed, expressed TCRB transcripts were what got sequenced. Method: immunoSEQ multiplex PCR; TCRdb's copy keeps in-frame clones and lacks some. Among about 710,000 clones listed, 11% to 15% were seen once. Germline values: CDR1 SGHDT, CDR2 YYEEEE. The ends lost 0 bases at V and 1 base at J; junction bases unmatched: 1. The CDR3 has 14 amino acids. Notes on the study in general: People with Type 1 diabetes carried modestly yet significantly shorter TCRB CDR3s in all four CD4+ subsets.

This clone was seen a handful of times. Antigen unknown. Other DNA sequences in the sample encode the same CDR3. This chain joins TRBV5-6 and TRBJ2-7, with 7 bases that match TRBD1. This TCR was recovered from a man between 18 and 29 years old with type 1 diabetes. Specimen: naive CD4+ T cells from blood. The CDR3 protein is CASSLGQGSYEQYF. CDR3 nucleotide sequence: TGTGCCAGCAGCTTGGGACAGGGATCCTACGAGCAGTACTTC.